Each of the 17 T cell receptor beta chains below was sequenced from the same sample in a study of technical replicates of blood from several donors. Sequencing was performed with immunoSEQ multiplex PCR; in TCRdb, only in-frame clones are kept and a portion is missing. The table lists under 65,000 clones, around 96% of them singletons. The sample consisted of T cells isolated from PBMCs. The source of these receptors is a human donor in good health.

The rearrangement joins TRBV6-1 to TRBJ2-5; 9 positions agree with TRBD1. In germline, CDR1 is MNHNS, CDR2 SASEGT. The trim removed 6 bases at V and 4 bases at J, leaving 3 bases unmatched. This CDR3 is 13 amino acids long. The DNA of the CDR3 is TGTGCCAGCAGGGACAGGGGAGGAGAGACCCAGTACTTC. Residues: CASRDRGGETQYF.

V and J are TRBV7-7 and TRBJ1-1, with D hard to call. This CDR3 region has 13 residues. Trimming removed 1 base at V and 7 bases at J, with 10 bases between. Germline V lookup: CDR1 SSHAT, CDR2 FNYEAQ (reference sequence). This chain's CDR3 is CASSLVEGDEAFF. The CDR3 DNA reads TGTGCCAGCAGCTTAGTTGAGGGAGATGAAGCTTTCTTT.

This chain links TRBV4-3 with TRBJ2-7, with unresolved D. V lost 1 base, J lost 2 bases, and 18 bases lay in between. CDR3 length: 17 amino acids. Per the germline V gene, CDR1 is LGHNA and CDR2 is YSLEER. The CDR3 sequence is CASSQGRLLGQAYEQYF. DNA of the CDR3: TGCGCCAGCAGCCAAGGTCGCCTTCTTGGGCAGGCCTACGAGCAGTACTTC.

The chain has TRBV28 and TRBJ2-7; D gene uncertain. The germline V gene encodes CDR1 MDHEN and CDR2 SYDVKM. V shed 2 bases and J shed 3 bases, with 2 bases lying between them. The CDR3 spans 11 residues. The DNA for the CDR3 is TGTGCCAGCAGTTTACACTACGAGCAGTACTTC. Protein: CASSLHYEQYF. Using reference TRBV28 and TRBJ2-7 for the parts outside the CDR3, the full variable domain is DVKVTQSSRYLVKRTGEKVFLECVQDMDHENMFWYRQDPGLGLRLIYFSYDVKMKEKGDIPEGYSVSREKKERFSLILESASTNQTSMYLCASSLHYEQYFGPGTRLTVT.

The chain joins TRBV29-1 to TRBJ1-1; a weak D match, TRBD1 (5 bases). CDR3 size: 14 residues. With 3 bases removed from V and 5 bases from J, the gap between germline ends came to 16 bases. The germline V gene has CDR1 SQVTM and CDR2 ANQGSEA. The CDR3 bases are TGCAGCGTTGAGTTTGGGTGGGGGGAAACTGAAGCTTTCTTT. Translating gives CSVEFGWGETEAFF.

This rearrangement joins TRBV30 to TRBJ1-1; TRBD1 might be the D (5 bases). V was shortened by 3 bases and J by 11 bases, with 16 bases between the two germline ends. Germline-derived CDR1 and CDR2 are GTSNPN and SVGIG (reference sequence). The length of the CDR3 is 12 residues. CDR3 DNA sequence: TGTGCCTGGAGCGAAATACAAGGGGATGCTTTCTTT. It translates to CAWSEIQGDAFF.

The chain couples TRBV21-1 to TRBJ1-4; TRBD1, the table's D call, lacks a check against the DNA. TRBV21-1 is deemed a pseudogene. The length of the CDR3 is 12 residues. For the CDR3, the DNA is TGTGCCAGCAGCAATTCCAGGGAAAAACTGTTTTTT. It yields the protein CASSNSREKLFF.

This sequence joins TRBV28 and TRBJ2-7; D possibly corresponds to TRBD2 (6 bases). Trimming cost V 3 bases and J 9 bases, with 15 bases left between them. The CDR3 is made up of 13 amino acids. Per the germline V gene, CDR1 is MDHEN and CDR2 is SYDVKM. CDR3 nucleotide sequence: TGTGCCAGCAGTTTGGGCAGGGACTCTGTGCAGTACTTC. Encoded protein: CASSLGRDSVQYF.

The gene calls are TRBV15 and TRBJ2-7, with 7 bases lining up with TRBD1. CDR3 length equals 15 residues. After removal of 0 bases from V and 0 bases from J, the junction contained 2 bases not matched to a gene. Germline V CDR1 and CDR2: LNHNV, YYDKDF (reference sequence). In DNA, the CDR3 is TGTGCCACCAGCAGAGAGGACAGGAGCTCCTACGAGCAGTACTTC. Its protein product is CATSREDRSSYEQYF.

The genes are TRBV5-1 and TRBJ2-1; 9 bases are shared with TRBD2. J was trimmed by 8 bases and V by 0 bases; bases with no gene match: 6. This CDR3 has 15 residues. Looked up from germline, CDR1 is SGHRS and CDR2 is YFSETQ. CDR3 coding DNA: TGCGCCAGCAGCTTGGTAGCGGGAGAATTCGATGAGCAGTTCTTC. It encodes CASSLVAGEFDEQFF. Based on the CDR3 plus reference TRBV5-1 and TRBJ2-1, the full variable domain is KAGVTQTPRYLIKTRGQQVTLSCSPISGHRSVSWYQQTPGQGLQFLFEYFSETQRNKGNFPGRFSGRQFSNSRSEMNVSTLELGDSALYLCASSLVAGEFDEQFFGPGTRLTVL.

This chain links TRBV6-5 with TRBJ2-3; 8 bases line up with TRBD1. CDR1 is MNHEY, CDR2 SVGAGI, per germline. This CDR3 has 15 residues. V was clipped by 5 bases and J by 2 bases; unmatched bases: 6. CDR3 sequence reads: CASSADRGFTDTQYF. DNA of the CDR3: TGTGCCAGCAGTGCCGACAGGGGATTCACAGATACGCAGTATTTT.

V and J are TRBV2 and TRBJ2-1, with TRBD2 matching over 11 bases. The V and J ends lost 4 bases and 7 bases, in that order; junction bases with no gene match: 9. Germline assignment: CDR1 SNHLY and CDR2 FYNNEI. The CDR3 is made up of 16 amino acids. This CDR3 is CASSAVAGGPFNEQFF. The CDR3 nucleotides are TGTGCCAGCAGTGCAGTAGCGGGAGGGCCTTTTAATGAGCAGTTCTTC.

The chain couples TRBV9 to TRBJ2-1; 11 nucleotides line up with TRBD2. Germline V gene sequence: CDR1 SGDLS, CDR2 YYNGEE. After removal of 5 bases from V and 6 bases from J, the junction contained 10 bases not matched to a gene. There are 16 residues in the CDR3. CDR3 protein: CASSILGTSGFNEQFF. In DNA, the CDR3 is TGTGCCAGCAGTATCCTAGGGACTAGCGGCTTCAATGAGCAGTTCTTC.

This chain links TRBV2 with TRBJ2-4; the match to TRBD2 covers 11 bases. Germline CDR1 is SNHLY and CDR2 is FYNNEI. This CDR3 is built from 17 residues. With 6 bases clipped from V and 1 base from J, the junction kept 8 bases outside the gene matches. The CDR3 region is CASRKPSSGRAKNIQYF. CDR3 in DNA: TGTGCCAGCAGGAAACCTTCTAGCGGGAGGGCCAAAAACATTCAGTACTTC.

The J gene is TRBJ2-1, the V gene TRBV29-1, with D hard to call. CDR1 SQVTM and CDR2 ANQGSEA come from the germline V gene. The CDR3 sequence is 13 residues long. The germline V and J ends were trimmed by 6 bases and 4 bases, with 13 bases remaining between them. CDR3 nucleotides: TGCAGCGTGGCAGGTTTTGGGTACAATGAGCAGTTCTTC. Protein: CSVAGFGYNEQFF.

The chain's CDR3 is CASTDDEGISHNEQFF. CDR3 DNA sequence: TGTGCCAGCACCGACGATGAGGGCATAAGCCACAATGAGCAGTTCTTC. J is TRBJ2-1 and V is TRBV2, with D possibly matching TRBD2 (5 bases). Trimming took 7 bases from V and 5 from J, leaving 21 bases between them. The CDR3 loop spans 16 amino acids. Germline assignment: CDR1 SNHLY and CDR2 FYNNEI.

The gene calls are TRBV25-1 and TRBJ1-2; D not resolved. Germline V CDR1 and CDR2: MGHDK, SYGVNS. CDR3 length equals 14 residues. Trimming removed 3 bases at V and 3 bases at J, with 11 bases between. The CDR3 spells CASSDIRRYYGYTF. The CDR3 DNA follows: TGTGCCAGCAGTGATATCCGGAGGTACTATGGCTACACCTTC.